What follows is one T cell receptor (beta chain) and its context. Antigen specificity is unknown. It was with 60 Vbeta and 13 Jbeta primers that the PCR ran. Some clones are missing from TCRdb's copy, which holds only in-frame ones; the method was immunoSEQ multiplex PCR. There are about 160,000 clones in the sample; 86% occur only once, and 1.5% to 2% lies in the top ten. This sample stems from a study of cytomegalovirus exposure and HLA in healthy donors. Whole-study context: Caucasian-associated ancestry cluster membership applied to around 76% of about 370 genotyped donors.

CDR3 length: 14 residues. Germline-derived CDR1 and CDR2 are SNHLY and FYNNEI. The trim removed 8 bases at V and 12 bases at J, leaving 9 bases unmatched. Study results and limitations: Earlier analysis yielded a pattern in which most TCR beta V segments were productive about 90% or about 30% of the time. Follow-up analysis seemed to connect common viral pathogens with several of the most significant clusters identified.

Sampled while nominally healthy, donors likely had unrecorded immune exposures. Sequenced material: PBMCs. This clonotype originated in a woman aged 18-30 years in good health and CMV-seronegative. The rearrangement links TRBV2 to TRBJ2-5; 16 nucleotides agree with TRBD2. CDR3 region: CASGTSGRAVREYF. Written as DNA, the CDR3 is TGTGCCAGCGGGACTAGCGGGAGGGCCGTAAGGGAGTACTTC. The variable domain in full, completed from reference TRBV2 and TRBJ2-5, reads EPEVTQTPSHQVTQMGQEVILRCVPISNHLYFYWYRQILGQKVEFLVSFYNNEISEKSEIFDDQFSVERPDGSNFTLKIRSTKLEDSAMYFCASGTSGRAVREYFGPGTRLLVL.